This TCR beta chain appears in the sequencing data of a study of T cell changes during pregnancy in multiple sclerosis. The germline gives CDR1 LNHDA, CDR2 SQIVND (reference sequence). The CDR3 is 15 amino acids. The V end was cut by 1 base, the J end by 0 bases, with 10 bases between. The table came from immunoSEQ multiplex PCR; TCRdb's copy has only in-frame clones and leaves some out. The sample consists of 45,000 to 65,000 clones, approximately 94% of them appearing once. This chain connects TRBV19 to TRBJ2-7, with a weak D call TRBD2 (6 bases). This specimen was CD8+ T cells from peripheral blood mononuclear cells, taken in the third trimester of pregnancy. This receptor was taken from a female donor with multiple sclerosis, enrolled in a pregnancy study. Here the CDR3 reads CASSIVTGDSYEQYF. CDR3 DNA sequence: TGTGCCAGTAGTATAGTCACGGGAGACTCCTACGAGCAGTACTTC.